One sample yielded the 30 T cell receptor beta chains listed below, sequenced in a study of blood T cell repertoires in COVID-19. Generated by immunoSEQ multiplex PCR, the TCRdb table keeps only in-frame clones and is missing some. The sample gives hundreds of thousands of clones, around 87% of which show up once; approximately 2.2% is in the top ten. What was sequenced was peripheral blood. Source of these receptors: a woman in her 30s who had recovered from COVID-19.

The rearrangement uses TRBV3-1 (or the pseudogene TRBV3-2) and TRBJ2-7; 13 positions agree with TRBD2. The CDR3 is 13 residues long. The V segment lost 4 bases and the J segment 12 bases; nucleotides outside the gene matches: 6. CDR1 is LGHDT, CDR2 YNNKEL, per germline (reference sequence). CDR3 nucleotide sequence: TGTGCCAGCAGCCCCCGACTAGCGGGGGGTCTGTACTTC. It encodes CASSPRLAGGLYF.

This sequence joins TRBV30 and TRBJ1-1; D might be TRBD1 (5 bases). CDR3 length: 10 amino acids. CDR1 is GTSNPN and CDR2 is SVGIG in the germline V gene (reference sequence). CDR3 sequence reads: CAGGDSEAFF. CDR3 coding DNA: TGTGCGGGTGGCGACAGTGAAGCTTTCTTT.

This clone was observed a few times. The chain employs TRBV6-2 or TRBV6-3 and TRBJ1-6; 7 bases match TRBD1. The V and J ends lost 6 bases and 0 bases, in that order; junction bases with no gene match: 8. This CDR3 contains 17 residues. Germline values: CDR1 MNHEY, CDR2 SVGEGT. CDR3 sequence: CASSPGQAVSYNSPLHF. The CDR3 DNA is TGTGCCAGCAGCCCTGGACAGGCCGTCTCCTATAATTCACCCCTCCACTTT.

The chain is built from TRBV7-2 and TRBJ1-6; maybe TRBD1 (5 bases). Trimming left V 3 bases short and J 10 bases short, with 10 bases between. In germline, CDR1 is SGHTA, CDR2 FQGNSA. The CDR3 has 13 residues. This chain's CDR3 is CASSLQGGSPLHF. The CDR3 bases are TGTGCCAGCAGCTTGCAGGGTGGATCACCCCTCCACTTT.

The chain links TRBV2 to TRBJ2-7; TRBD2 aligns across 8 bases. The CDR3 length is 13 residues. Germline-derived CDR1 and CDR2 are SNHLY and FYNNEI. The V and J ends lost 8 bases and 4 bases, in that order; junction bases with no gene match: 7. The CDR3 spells CASFTSGEYEQYF. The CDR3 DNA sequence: TGTGCCAGCTTTACTAGCGGAGAGTACGAGCAGTACTTC.

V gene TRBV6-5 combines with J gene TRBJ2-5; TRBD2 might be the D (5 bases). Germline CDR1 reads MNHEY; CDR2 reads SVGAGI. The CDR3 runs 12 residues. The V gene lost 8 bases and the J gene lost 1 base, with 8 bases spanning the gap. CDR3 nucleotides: TGTGCCAGCCGCGGGCTCCAAGAGACCCAGTACTTC. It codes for CASRGLQETQYF.

CDR3 sequence (DNA): TGTGCCAGCAGTTTTCGGGTCGAGCAGTTCTTC. Translating gives CASSFRVEQFF. The rearrangement uses TRBV12-3 or TRBV12-4 and TRBJ2-1; D remains unclear. The V end was cut by 3 bases, the J end by 10 bases, with 7 bases between. The CDR3 loop spans 11 amino acids.

CDR3: CASSYRDPYNEQFF. CDR3 nucleotides: TGTGCCAGCAGCTACAGGGACCCCTACAATGAGCAGTTCTTC. V and J are TRBV3-1 (or the pseudogene TRBV3-2) and TRBJ2-1; D might be TRBD1 (6 bases). This CDR3 spans 14 amino acids. V gave up 5 bases and J gave up 2 bases, with 10 bases separating them. Germline-derived CDR1 and CDR2 are LGHDT and YNNKEL (reference sequence).

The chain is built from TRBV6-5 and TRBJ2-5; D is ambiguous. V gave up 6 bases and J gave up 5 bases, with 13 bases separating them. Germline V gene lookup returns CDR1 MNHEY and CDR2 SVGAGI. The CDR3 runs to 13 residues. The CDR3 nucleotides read TGTGCCAGCAGCCAACGAGGAAGGGAGACCCAGTACTTC. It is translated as CASSQRGRETQYF.

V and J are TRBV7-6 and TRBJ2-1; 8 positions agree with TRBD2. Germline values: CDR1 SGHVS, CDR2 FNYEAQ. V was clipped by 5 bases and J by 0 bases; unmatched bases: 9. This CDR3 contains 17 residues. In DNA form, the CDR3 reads TGTGCCAGCAGCCTAAATATAGCGGGGAGCTCCTACAATGAGCAGTTCTTC. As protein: CASSLNIAGSSYNEQFF.

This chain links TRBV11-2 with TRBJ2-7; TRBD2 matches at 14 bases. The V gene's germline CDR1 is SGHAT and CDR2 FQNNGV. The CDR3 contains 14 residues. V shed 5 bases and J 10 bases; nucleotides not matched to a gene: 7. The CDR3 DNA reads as TGTGCCAGCAGCGTTATGACTAGCGGGAGGGCCCAGTACTTC. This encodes CASSVMTSGRAQYF. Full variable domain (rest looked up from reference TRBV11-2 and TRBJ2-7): EAGVAQSPRYKIIEKRQSVAFWCNPISGHATLYWYQQILGQGPKLLIQFQNNGVVDDSQLPKDRFSAERLKGVDSTLKIQPAKLEDSAVYLCASSVMTSGRAQYFGPGTRLTVT.

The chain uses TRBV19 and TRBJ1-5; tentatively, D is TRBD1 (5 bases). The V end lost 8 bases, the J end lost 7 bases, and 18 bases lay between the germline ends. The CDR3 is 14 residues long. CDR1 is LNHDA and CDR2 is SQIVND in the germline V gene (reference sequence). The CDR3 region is CASRPGGDEQPQHF. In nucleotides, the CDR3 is TGTGCCAGTCGACCGGGGGGGGATGAACAGCCCCAGCATTTT.

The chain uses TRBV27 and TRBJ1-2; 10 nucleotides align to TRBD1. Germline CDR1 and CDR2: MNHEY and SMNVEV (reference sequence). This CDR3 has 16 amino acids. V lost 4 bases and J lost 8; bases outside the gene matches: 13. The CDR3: CASSSFRTGGVGGYTF. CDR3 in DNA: TGTGCCAGCAGTTCATTCCGGACAGGGGGGGTGGGAGGCTACACCTTC.

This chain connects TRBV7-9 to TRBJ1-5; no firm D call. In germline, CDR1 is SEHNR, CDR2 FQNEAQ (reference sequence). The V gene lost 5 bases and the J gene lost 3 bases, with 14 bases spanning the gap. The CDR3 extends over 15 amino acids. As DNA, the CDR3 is TGTGCCAGCAGCGAGGATGGACTCCTCAATCAGCCCCAGCATTTT. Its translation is CASSEDGLLNQPQHF.

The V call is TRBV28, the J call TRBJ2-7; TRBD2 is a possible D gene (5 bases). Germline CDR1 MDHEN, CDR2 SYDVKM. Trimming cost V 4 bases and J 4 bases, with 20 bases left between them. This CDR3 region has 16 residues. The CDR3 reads CASSSLRTGKLYEQYF. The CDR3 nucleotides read TGTGCCAGCAGTTCTCTACGGACGGGGAAGCTTTACGAGCAGTACTTC.

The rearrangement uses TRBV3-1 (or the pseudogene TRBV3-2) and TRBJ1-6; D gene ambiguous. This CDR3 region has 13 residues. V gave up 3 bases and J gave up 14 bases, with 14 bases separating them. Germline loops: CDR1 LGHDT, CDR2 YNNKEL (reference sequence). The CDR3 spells CASSHVKDYTLHF. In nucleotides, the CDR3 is TGTGCCAGCAGCCACGTGAAGGACTACACCCTCCACTTT.

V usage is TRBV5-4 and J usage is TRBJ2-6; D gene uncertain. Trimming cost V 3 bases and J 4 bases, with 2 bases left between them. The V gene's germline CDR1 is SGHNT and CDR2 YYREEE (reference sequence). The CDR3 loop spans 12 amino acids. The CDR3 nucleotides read TGTGCCAGCAGCTCAGGGGCCAACGTCCTGACTTTC. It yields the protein CASSSGANVLTF.

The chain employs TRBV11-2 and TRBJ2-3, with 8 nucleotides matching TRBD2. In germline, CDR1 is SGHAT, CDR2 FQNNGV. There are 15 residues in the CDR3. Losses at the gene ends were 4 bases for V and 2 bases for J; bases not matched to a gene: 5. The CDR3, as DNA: TGTGCCAGCAGCTATGCGGGGGGACCCACAGATACGCAGTATTTT. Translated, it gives CASSYAGGPTDTQYF.

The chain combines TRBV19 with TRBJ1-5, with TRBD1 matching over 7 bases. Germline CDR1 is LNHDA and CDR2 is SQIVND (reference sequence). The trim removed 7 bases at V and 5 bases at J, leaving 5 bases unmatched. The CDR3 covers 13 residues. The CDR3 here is CASNQGVYQPQHF. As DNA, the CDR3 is TGTGCCAGTAACCAGGGGGTGTATCAGCCCCAGCATTTT.

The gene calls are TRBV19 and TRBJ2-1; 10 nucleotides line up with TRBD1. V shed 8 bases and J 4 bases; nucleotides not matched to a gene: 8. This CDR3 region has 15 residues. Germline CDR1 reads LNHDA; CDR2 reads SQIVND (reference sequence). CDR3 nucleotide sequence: TGTGCCAGTCAAACGGGGGACAGGGGATACAATGAGCAGTTCTTC. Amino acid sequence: CASQTGDRGYNEQFF.

The CDR3 is CASSQQGQSVNSPLHF. For the CDR3, the DNA is TGTGCCAGCAGCCAACAGGGACAGTCGGTTAATTCACCCCTCCACTTT. The rearrangement links TRBV3-1 (or the pseudogene TRBV3-2) to TRBJ1-6, with 7 bases identical to TRBD1. The ends lost 2 bases at V and 6 bases at J; junction bases unmatched: 7. CDR1 LGHDT and CDR2 YNNKEL come from the germline V gene (reference sequence). The CDR3 contains 16 residues.

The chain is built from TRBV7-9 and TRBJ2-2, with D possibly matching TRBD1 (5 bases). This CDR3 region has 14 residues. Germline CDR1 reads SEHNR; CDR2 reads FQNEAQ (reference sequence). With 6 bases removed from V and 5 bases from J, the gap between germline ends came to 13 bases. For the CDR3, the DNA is TGTGCCAGCAGTTCACGGAAGGGGACCGGGGAGCTGTTTTTT. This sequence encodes CASSSRKGTGELFF.

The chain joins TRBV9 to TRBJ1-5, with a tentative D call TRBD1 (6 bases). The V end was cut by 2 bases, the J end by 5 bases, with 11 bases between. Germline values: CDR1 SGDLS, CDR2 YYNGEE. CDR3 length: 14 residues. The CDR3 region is CASSVEGGDQPQHF. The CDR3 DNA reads TGTGCCAGCAGCGTTGAAGGGGGTGATCAGCCCCAGCATTTT.

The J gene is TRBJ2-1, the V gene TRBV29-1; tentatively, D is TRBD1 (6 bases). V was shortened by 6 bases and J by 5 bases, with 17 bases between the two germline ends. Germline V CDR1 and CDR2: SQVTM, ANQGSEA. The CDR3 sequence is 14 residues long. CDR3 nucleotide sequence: TGCAGCGTGACTTTTGAGAACAGGGACAATGAGCAGTTCTTC. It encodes CSVTFENRDNEQFF.

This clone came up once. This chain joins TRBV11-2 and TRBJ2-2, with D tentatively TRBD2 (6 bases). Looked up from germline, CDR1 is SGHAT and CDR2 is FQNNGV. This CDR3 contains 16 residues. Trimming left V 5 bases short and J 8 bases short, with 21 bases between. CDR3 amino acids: CASSILRGKGLGELFF. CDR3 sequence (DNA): TGTGCCAGCAGCATACTCCGGGGGAAAGGGCTAGGGGAGCTGTTTTTT.

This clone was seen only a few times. CDR3 protein: CASSLRDIQETQYF. The CDR3 nucleotides read TGTGCCAGCAGCCTCCGGGACATCCAAGAGACCCAGTACTTC. The J gene is TRBJ2-5, the V gene TRBV6-2 or TRBV6-3; D perhaps matches TRBD1 (6 bases). This CDR3 is built from 14 residues. Per germline, CDR1 MNHEY and CDR2 SVGEGT. Trimming left V 6 bases short and J 1 base short, with 12 bases between.

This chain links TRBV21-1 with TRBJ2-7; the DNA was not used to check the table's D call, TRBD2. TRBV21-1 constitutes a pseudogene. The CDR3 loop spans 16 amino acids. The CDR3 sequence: CASSKELAGGPYEQYF. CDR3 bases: TGTGCCAGCAGCAAAGAACTAGCGGGGGGCCCCTACGAGCAGTACTTC.

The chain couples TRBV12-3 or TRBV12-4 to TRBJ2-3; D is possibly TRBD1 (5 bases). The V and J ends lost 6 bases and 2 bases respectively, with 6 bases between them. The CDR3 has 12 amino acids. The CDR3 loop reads CASSRDTDTQYF. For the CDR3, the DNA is TGTGCCAGCAGCAGGGACACAGATACGCAGTATTTT.

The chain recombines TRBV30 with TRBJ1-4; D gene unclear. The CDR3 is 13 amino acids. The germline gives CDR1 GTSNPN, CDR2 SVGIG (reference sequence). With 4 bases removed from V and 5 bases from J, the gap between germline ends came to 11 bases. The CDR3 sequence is CAWTPIKNEKLFF. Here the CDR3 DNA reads TGTGCCTGGACCCCTATCAAAAATGAAAAACTGTTTTTT.

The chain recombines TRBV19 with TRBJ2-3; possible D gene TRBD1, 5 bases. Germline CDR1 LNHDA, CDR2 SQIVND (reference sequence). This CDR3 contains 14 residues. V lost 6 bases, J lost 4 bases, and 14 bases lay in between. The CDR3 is CASRALGDPDTQYF. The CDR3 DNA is TGTGCCAGTAGGGCGCTAGGGGATCCAGATACGCAGTATTTT.